The 21 T cell receptor beta chains listed next were all sequenced from one sample in a study of regulatory T cells in long-lasting Graves disease. Sequencing libraries for TCR beta were prepared with iRepertoire HTBI primers and Arm-PCR of CDR3 regions. Each CDR3 protein is one row after TCRdb ran MiXCR on the multiplex PCR reads. The top ten clones hold 14% of a sample with 400,000 to 500,000 distinct CDR3 sequences, roughly 21% of them seen once. Time point in this sample: persistent/refractory GD, antithyroid drugs over 5 years with positive TRAb. Extracted PBMC RNA gave rise to the TCR library. Sequences were derived from peripheral blood mononuclear cells (PBMCs), sampled when the disease was refractory, from a patient treated with antithyroid drugs. These receptors came from a female donor with Graves disease.

This clonotype was counted at least ten times. V gene TRBV10-3 combines with J gene TRBJ2-2; D is ambiguous. Between the trimmed V and J ends, which lost 8 bases and 4 bases, there was a span of 23 bases. The CDR3 covers 17 residues. Germline lookup yields CDR1 ENHRY and CDR2 SYGVKD. The CDR3 nucleotides read TGTGCCATCGGGTCCCGCGCCCTACAGACCCCCACCGGGGAGCTGTTTTTT. This gives the protein CAIGSRALQTPTGELFF.

This clonotype was seen repeatedly, ten times or more. The rearrangement joins TRBV28 to TRBJ2-7; D is tentatively TRBD1 or TRBD2 (6 bases each). Germline loops: CDR1 MDHEN, CDR2 SYDVKM. The CDR3 length is 12 residues. V dropped 5 bases and J dropped 9 bases, with 14 bases sitting between them. CDR3 bases: TGTGCCAGCAGTGCCCGGGGGCGCAGGCAGTACTTC. Translating gives CASSARGRRQYF.

This chain connects TRBV15 to TRBJ2-7; tentative D call: TRBD2 (5 bases). Trimming shortened V by 0 bases and J by 7 bases, and 16 bases separated the two germline ends. CDR3 length equals 15 residues. Per germline, CDR1 LNHNV and CDR2 YYDKDF (reference sequence). The CDR3 is CATSRDLRTDWEQYF. CDR3 nucleotide sequence: TGTGCCACCAGCAGAGATCTTCGGACTGATTGGGAGCAGTACTTC.

This clonotype was picked up many times. The chain employs TRBV6-5 and TRBJ2-7; TRBD1 aligns across 7 bases. Trimming cost V 0 bases and J 3 bases; bases outside gene matches: 2. The germline V gene has CDR1 MNHEY and CDR2 SVGAGI. The CDR3 is 14 amino acids. CDR3 loop: CASSYSSGGYEQYF. CDR3 coding DNA: TGTGCCAGCAGTTACTCCTCAGGGGGCTACGAGCAGTACTTC.

In this sample, this clonotype turned up many times. V usage is TRBV15 and J usage is TRBJ1-1; TRBD1 matches at 12 bases. CDR1 is LNHNV, CDR2 YYDKDF, per germline (reference sequence). The CDR3 consists of 14 residues. Losses at the gene ends were 4 bases for V and 8 bases for J; bases not matched to a gene: 5. CDR3 in DNA: TGTGCCACCAGCACCCCCGGGACAGGGGGCGAAGCTTTCTTT. Its translation is CATSTPGTGGEAFF. The full variable domain, rest sourced from reference TRBV15 and TRBJ1-1, is DAMVIQNPRYQVTQFGKPVTLSCSQTLNHNVMYWYQQKSSQAPKLLFHYYDKDFNNEADTPDNFQSRRPNTSFCFLDIRSPGLGDTAMYLCATSTPGTGGEAFFGQGTRLTVV.

In its sample, this clonotype was seen many times. The chain links TRBV30 to TRBJ2-7, with D unresolved. This CDR3 has 11 amino acids. In germline, CDR1 is GTSNPN, CDR2 SVGIG (reference sequence). Between the trimmed V and J ends, which lost 3 bases and 5 bases, there was a span of 8 bases. CDR3 amino acids: CAWSLEHEQYF. The CDR3, as DNA: TGTGCCTGGAGCCTAGAACACGAGCAGTACTTC.

This clonotype was picked up many times. The chain recombines TRBV7-8 with TRBJ2-5; TRBD1 matches 10 bases. The length of the CDR3 is 15 residues. The germline CDR1 and CDR2 sequences are SGHVS and FQNEAQ. Trimming cost V 2 bases and J 4 bases; bases outside gene matches: 4. The CDR3 DNA is TGTGCCAGCAGCTTAACCCGGGACAGGGGAGAGACCCAGTACTTC. Amino acids: CASSLTRDRGETQYF.

Note on this clonotype: Possible read error: a much larger clone is one base away. The chain couples TRBV29-1 to TRBJ2-5, with D hard to call. CDR1 is SQVTM, CDR2 ANQGSEA, per germline. The CDR3 contains 12 residues. The CDR3 DNA follows: TGCATCGTTTCCAGCGCGTGGGAGACCCAGTACTTC. Protein: CIVSSAWETQYF.

This clonotype appeared many times. The chain couples TRBV2 to TRBJ1-1; no clear D. Trimming stripped 1 base from V and 4 bases from J, with 7 bases between. CDR3 length: 13 residues. Germline lookup yields CDR1 SNHLY and CDR2 FYNNEI. The CDR3 nucleotides are TGTGCCAGCAGTGAAGAGGGTGGCACTGAAGCTTTCTTT. Protein: CASSEEGGTEAFF. Complete variable domain (other parts from reference TRBV2 and TRBJ1-1): EPEVTQTPSHQVTQMGQEVILRCVPISNHLYFYWYRQILGQKVEFLVSFYNNEISEKSEIFDDQFSVERPDGSNFTLKIRSTKLEDSAMYFCASSEEGGTEAFFGQGTRLTVV.

The table lists this clonotype with many counts. This chain connects TRBV28 to TRBJ1-1; D not certain. The germline V gene has CDR1 MDHEN and CDR2 SYDVKM. The CDR3 length is 11 residues. With 4 bases removed from V and 5 bases from J, the gap between germline ends came to 5 bases. The CDR3 sequence is CASSSTTEAFF. CDR3 in DNA: TGTGCCAGCAGTTCTACGACTGAAGCTTTCTTT.

This chain uses TRBV29-1 with TRBJ2-7, with 7 bases fitting TRBD1. The V gene end was trimmed by 6 bases and the J gene end by 5 bases; junction bases not matched to a gene: 10. Germline V gives CDR1 SQVTM, CDR2 ANQGSEA. The CDR3 extends over 13 amino acids. The CDR3 sequence: CSVARQGSDEQYF. CDR3 in DNA: TGCAGCGTGGCTCGACAGGGTAGCGACGAGCAGTACTTC.

The chain joins TRBV6-2 or TRBV6-3 to TRBJ2-1; 15 nucleotides match TRBD2. CDR3 length equals 14 residues. Germline V gene sequence: CDR1 MNHEY, CDR2 SVGEGT. V shed 8 bases, J shed 6 bases, and the junction held 2 bases outside the gene matches. The CDR3 region is CASGLAGGINEQFF. The CDR3, as DNA: TGTGCCAGCGGACTAGCGGGAGGGATCAATGAGCAGTTCTTC.

This clonotype was found a few times. The chain combines TRBV7-9 with TRBJ1-1; the D is unclear. The CDR3 covers 12 residues. The germline V and J ends were trimmed by 6 bases and 4 bases, with 9 bases remaining between them. Germline-derived CDR1 and CDR2 are SEHNR and FQNEAQ (reference sequence). DNA of the CDR3: TGTGCCAGCAGACCGACTCCCACTGAAGCTTTCTTT. As protein: CASRPTPTEAFF.

In this sample, this clonotype turned up many times. The chain combines TRBV4-1 with TRBJ2-5; tentative D call: TRBD2 (6 bases). V was pared by 0 bases and J by 5 bases, with 10 bases between. CDR3 length: 14 residues. The germline gives CDR1 MGHRA, CDR2 YSYEKL. The CDR3 protein is CASSQESGWETQYF. The CDR3 nucleotides are TGCGCCAGCAGCCAAGAGAGCGGGTGGGAGACCCAGTACTTC.

The chain has TRBV20-1 and TRBJ2-7; 13 nucleotides match TRBD2. CDR1 is DFQATT and CDR2 is SNEGSKA in the germline V gene (reference sequence). V shed 5 bases and J 3 bases; nucleotides not matched to a gene: 16. The CDR3 is 18 residues long. The CDR3 DNA sequence: TGCAGTGCTTCGACTCCCTCTAAGGGACTAGCGGGGAGCTACGAGCAGTACTTC. This encodes CSASTPSKGLAGSYEQYF.

The chain recombines TRBV6-4 with TRBJ2-2; 8 bases map to TRBD2. J was trimmed by 6 bases and V by 2 bases; bases with no gene match: 8. CDR1 is MRHNA and CDR2 is SNTAGT in the germline V gene. This CDR3 is built from 16 residues. CDR3 amino acids: CASSDSEAGESGELFF. In DNA form, the CDR3 reads TGTGCCAGCAGTGACAGCGAAGCGGGAGAGTCCGGGGAGCTGTTTTTT.

In its sample, this clonotype was seen many times. The rearrangement joins TRBV28 to TRBJ1-2, with D possibly TRBD1 on 5 matching bases. V lost 3 bases to trimming and J lost 1 base, with 12 bases between them. This CDR3 is 15 amino acids long. CDR1 and CDR2 from the germline V gene are MDHEN and SYDVKM. CDR3 sequence: CASSLRGAGNYGYTF. The DNA of the CDR3 is TGTGCCAGCAGTTTGAGAGGGGCGGGTAACTATGGCTACACCTTC.

This clonotype has a handful of counts. The rearrangement uses TRBV6-1 and TRBJ1-4; 8 bases align to TRBD1. V was pared by 7 bases and J by 10 bases, with 14 bases of the junction left unmatched. CDR3 length: 15 amino acids. Germline CDR1 MNHNS, CDR2 SASEGT. CDR3 region: CASTQTGEGRVKLFF. In DNA form, the CDR3 reads TGTGCCAGCACTCAGACAGGGGAAGGCCGCGTAAAACTGTTTTTT.

A word on this clonotype: A much more abundant neighbour one base away suggests this may be a read error. The conserved phenylalanine or tryptophan is not found at the CDR3 terminus, so this likely reflects a read error. The chain employs TRBV3-1 and TRBJ2-5; 7 bases line up with TRBD1. CDR3 size: 14 residues. The junction had 4 bases not matched to a gene; V was cut back by 2 bases and J by 4 bases. CDR1 and CDR2 from the germline V gene are LGHDT and YNNKEL (reference sequence). The CDR3 bases are TGTGCCAGCAGCCAAAATCAGGGGGTAGAGACCCAGTACTCC. It is translated as CASSQNQGVETQYS.

In its sample, this clonotype was seen many times. The V and J genes are TRBV7-8 and TRBJ1-4, with D perhaps TRBD1 (5 bases). The CDR3 is made up of 16 amino acids. Germline V lookup: CDR1 SGHVS, CDR2 FQNEAQ. The V and J ends lost 5 bases and 5 bases respectively, with 18 bases between them. The CDR3 loop reads CASSLRGGTGNEKLFF. CDR3 coding DNA: TGTGCCAGCAGCCTTAGAGGAGGGACGGGCAATGAAAAACTGTTTTTT. The full variable domain, with the rest looked up from reference TRBV7-8 and TRBJ1-4, is GAGVSQSPRYKVAKRGQDVALRCDPISGHVSLFWYQQALGQGPEFLTYFQNEAQLDKSGLPSDRFFAERPEGSVSTLKIQRTQQEDSAVYLCASSLRGGTGNEKLFFGSGTQLSVL.

This clonotype was picked up many times. V is TRBV20-1 and J is TRBJ1-5, with D possibly TRBD1 on 6 matching bases. This CDR3 contains 14 residues. CDR1 and CDR2 (germline): DFQATT, SNEGSKA (reference sequence). Trimming cost V 3 bases and J 0 bases, with 9 bases left between them. The CDR3 is CSASRGNSNQPQHF. CDR3 DNA sequence: TGCAGTGCTAGTAGGGGGAATAGCAATCAGCCCCAGCATTTT.